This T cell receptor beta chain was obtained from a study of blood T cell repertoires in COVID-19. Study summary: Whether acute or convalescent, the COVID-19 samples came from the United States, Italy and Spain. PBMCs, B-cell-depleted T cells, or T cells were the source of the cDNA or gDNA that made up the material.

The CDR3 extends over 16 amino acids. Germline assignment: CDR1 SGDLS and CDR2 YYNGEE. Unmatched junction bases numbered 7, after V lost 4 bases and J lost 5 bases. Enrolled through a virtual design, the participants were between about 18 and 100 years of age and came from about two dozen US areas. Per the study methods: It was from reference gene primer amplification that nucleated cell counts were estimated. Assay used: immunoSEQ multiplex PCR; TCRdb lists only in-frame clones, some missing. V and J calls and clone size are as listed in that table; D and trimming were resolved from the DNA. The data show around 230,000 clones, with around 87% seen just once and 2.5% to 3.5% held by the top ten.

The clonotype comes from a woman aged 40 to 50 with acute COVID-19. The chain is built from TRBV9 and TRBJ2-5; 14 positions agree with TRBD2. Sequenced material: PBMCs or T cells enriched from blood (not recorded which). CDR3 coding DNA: TGTGCCAGCAGCCCCCAGGGACTAGCGGGAGTGGAGACCCAGTACTTC. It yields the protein CASSPQGLAGVETQYF.